One sample yielded the 31 T cell receptor beta chains listed below, sequenced in a study of monozygotic twins with inflammatory bowel disease. TCRdb re-called the 5' RACE reads and shows each CDR3 protein once, DNA omitted. This table lists 400,000 to 500,000 distinct CDR3 sequences. Material: blood. The receptors were sampled from a human donor with ulcerative colitis or Crohn's disease, or a healthy co-twin of an affected twin (not recorded which).

V usage is TRBV19 and J usage is TRBJ2-3; TCRdb's D gene call, TRBD1, goes unchecked for lack of DNA. Germline V gene lookup returns CDR1 LNHDA and CDR2 SQIVND (reference sequence). The CDR3 has 15 amino acids. The chain's CDR3 is CASSMRQGITDTQYF.

The J gene is TRBJ1-3, the V gene TRBV4-3; TCRdb designates TRBD1, a call that cannot be tested without DNA. This CDR3 contains 15 residues. The germline gives CDR1 LGHNA, CDR2 YSLEER. The CDR3 region is CASSQWYRPGNTIYF.

This chain joins TRBV6-5 and TRBJ2-5; TCRdb's assignment of TRBD1 cannot be checked, as there is no DNA. Germline V gives CDR1 MNHEY, CDR2 SVGAGI. The length of the CDR3 is 13 residues. The CDR3 reads CASSYGASETQYF.

The genes are TRBV19 and TRBJ2-1; TCRdb's D gene call, TRBD2, goes unchecked for lack of DNA. This CDR3 is 14 amino acids long. Germline CDR1 reads LNHDA; CDR2 reads SQIVND (reference sequence). This CDR3 reads CASSIRRGVNEQFF.

The V gene is TRBV5-1, the J gene TRBJ2-2; TCRdb selects TRBD1, and the lack of DNA leaves this call unchecked. The CDR3 spans 16 residues. From germline, CDR1 is SGHRS and CDR2 YFSETQ. The CDR3 sequence is CASSPGQLANTGELFF.

This sequence joins TRBV5-4 and TRBJ1-4; the TRBD1 assignment by TCRdb is unverifiable without DNA. Germline assignment: CDR1 SGHNT and CDR2 YYREEE (reference sequence). CDR3 size: 15 residues. CDR3 amino acids: CASSLTGTRPEKLFF.

CDR3 loop: CASSIDREVRADENTEAFF. This chain connects TRBV19 to TRBJ1-1. The CDR3 consists of 19 residues. CDR1 and CDR2 (germline): LNHDA, SQIVND (reference sequence).

This chain joins TRBV14 and TRBJ1-6. Germline-derived CDR1 and CDR2 are SGHDN and FVKESK. This CDR3 comprises 17 residues. The CDR3 sequence: CASNLDSGSSYNSPLHF. The whole variable domain, filled in from reference TRBV14 and TRBJ1-6, reads EAGVTQFPSHSVIEKGQTVTLRCDPISGHDNLYWYRRVMGKEIKFLLHFVKESKQDESGMPNNRFLAERTGGTYSTLKVQPAELEDSGVYFCASNLDSGSSYNSPLHFGNGTRLTVT.

V is TRBV18 and J is TRBJ1-1; without DNA, the TCRdb call of TRBD1 cannot be checked. The CDR3 loop spans 15 amino acids. Germline CDR1 KGHSH, CDR2 LQKENI. CDR3 protein: CASSPTSGLNAEAFF.

The rearrangement links TRBV11-2 to TRBJ2-1; TCRdb returns TRBD2, unconfirmable since there is no DNA. Germline V gene data show CDR1 as SGHAT and CDR2 as FQNNGV. The CDR3 sequence is 12 residues long. The chain's CDR3 is CASSADGTTQFF.

CDR3 amino acids: CASSGPGLAQETQYF. This chain uses TRBV3-1 with TRBJ2-5; TCRdb picks TRBD2, but there is no DNA to check that call. This CDR3 has 15 amino acids. The germline CDR1 and CDR2 sequences are LGHDT and YNNKEL (reference sequence).

J is TRBJ1-5 and V is TRBV7-9; lacking DNA, the TRBD1 call made by TCRdb goes unchecked. The CDR3 contains 16 residues. The germline V gene encodes CDR1 SEHNR and CDR2 FQNEAQ (reference sequence). The CDR3 protein is CASSNRQGASSQPQHF.

V gene TRBV2 combines with J gene TRBJ2-3. Germline-derived CDR1 and CDR2 are SNHLY and FYNNEI. The length of the CDR3 is 14 residues. CDR3 loop: CAGRKTYLGDTQYF.

V is TRBV7-2 and J is TRBJ2-3; TCRdb names TRBD1, which stays unverified in the absence of DNA. The germline gives CDR1 SGHTA, CDR2 FQGNSA. CDR3 size: 15 residues. Here the CDR3 reads CASSLGPPGRDTQYF.

The chain combines TRBV18 with TRBJ2-3. Germline values: CDR1 KGHSH, CDR2 LQKENI. This CDR3 region has 14 residues. CDR3 in amino acids: CASSLRGATDTQYF. Filled out from reference TRBV18 and TRBJ2-3, the complete variable domain reads NAGVMQNPRHLVRRRGQEARLRCSPMKGHSHVYWYRQLPEEGLKFMVYLQKENIIDESGMPKERFSAEFPKEGPSILRIQQVVRGDSAAYFCASSLRGATDTQYFGPGTRLTVL.

J is TRBJ2-7 and V is TRBV3-1. The CDR3 has 15 residues. Germline CDR1 and CDR2: LGHDT and YNNKEL (reference sequence). This CDR3 reads CASSEVGRSSYEQYF.

This chain uses TRBV19 with TRBJ1-1; TCRdb gives TRBD1 as the D gene, but with no DNA this cannot be confirmed. This CDR3 is built from 12 residues. CDR1 is LNHDA, CDR2 SQIVND, per germline (reference sequence). The CDR3 reads CASHRDRIEAFF.

This chain uses TRBV28 with TRBJ1-6; TCRdb's D call of TRBD1 is untestable without DNA. Germline CDR1 MDHEN, CDR2 SYDVKM. The CDR3 is 14 residues long. The CDR3 is CASSWTGNNSPLHF.

This chain joins TRBV7-2 and TRBJ2-5; TCRdb's D call of TRBD1 is untestable without DNA. The germline CDR1 and CDR2 sequences are SGHTA and FQGNSA. The length of the CDR3 is 15 residues. CDR3 in amino acids: CASSLAGGGQSTQYF.

The gene calls are TRBV7-2 and TRBJ1-1. Germline CDR1 SGHTA, CDR2 FQGNSA. This CDR3 comprises 13 residues. The CDR3 protein is CASSPPGVLEAFF. The full variable domain, rest sourced from reference TRBV7-2 and TRBJ1-1, is GAGVSQSPSNKVTEKGKDVELRCDPISGHTALYWYRQSLGQGLEFLIYFQGNSAPDKSGLPSDRFSAERTGGSVSTLTIQRTQQEDSAVYLCASSPPGVLEAFFGQGTRLTVV.

The chain uses TRBV9 and TRBJ2-7. Germline V lookup: CDR1 SGDLS, CDR2 YYNGEE. CDR3 length: 14 amino acids. CDR3 residues: CASSVGNEAYEQYF.

The chain employs TRBV27 and TRBJ2-3; the D gene TCRdb calls, TRBD2, cannot be checked with no DNA. CDR1 is MNHEY, CDR2 SMNVEV, per germline (reference sequence). CDR3 length: 14 amino acids. This CDR3 is CASSLLATTDTQYF.

This chain links TRBV29-1 with TRBJ1-1. Germline CDR1 is SQVTM and CDR2 is ANQGSEA. This CDR3 comprises 13 residues. CDR3 in amino acids: CSVGRTANTEAFF.

J is TRBJ1-2 and V is TRBV7-8; TCRdb outputs TRBD1, but without DNA this stays unchecked. The germline CDR1 and CDR2 sequences are SGHVS and FQNEAQ. This CDR3 region has 15 residues. The CDR3 loop reads CASSLRSGEWNGYTF.

V is TRBV5-1 and J is TRBJ2-2; lacking DNA, the TRBD2 call made by TCRdb goes unchecked. This CDR3 has 13 amino acids. CDR1 is SGHRS, CDR2 YFSETQ, per germline. CDR3 protein: CATGRTVTGELFF.

V usage is TRBV27 and J usage is TRBJ2-7; with no DNA, the TCRdb D assignment of TRBD1 cannot be verified. The CDR3 has 17 amino acids. Germline V gene lookup returns CDR1 MNHEY and CDR2 SMNVEV (reference sequence). The CDR3 spells CASSLSRTGGGKDEQYF.

This chain links TRBV6-1 with TRBJ1-1; as DNA is missing, the TRBD1 call by TCRdb cannot be tested. Per germline, CDR1 MNHNS and CDR2 SASEGT. There are 13 residues in the CDR3. This chain's CDR3 is CASSVGTETEAFF.

This chain uses TRBV29-1 with TRBJ2-1; TCRdb designates TRBD1, a call that cannot be tested without DNA. The germline CDR1 and CDR2 sequences are SQVTM and ANQGSEA. The CDR3 consists of 14 residues. The CDR3 sequence: CSVDHRGPSNEQFF.

The rearrangement uses TRBV6-1 and TRBJ1-5. The CDR3 runs to 13 residues. Germline lookup yields CDR1 MNHNS and CDR2 SASEGT. The CDR3 here is CASSAAGALPQHF.

This sequence joins TRBV15 and TRBJ2-1. The germline V gene has CDR1 LNHNV and CDR2 YYDKDF (reference sequence). The CDR3 is made up of 13 amino acids. The CDR3 reads CATNQSPKDEQFF.

The chain couples TRBV5-1 to TRBJ2-7; there is no DNA to check the TCRdb D call of TRBD1. Germline V CDR1 and CDR2: SGHRS, YFSETQ. The CDR3 contains 14 residues. Here the CDR3 reads CASSPRDGGGEQYF. The variable domain in full, with the rest retrieved from reference TRBV5-1 and TRBJ2-7, is KAGVTQTPRYLIKTRGQQVTLSCSPISGHRSVSWYQQTPGQGLQFLFEYFSETQRNKGNFPGRFSGRQFSNSRSEMNVSTLELGDSALYLCASSPRDGGGEQYFGPGTRLTVT.